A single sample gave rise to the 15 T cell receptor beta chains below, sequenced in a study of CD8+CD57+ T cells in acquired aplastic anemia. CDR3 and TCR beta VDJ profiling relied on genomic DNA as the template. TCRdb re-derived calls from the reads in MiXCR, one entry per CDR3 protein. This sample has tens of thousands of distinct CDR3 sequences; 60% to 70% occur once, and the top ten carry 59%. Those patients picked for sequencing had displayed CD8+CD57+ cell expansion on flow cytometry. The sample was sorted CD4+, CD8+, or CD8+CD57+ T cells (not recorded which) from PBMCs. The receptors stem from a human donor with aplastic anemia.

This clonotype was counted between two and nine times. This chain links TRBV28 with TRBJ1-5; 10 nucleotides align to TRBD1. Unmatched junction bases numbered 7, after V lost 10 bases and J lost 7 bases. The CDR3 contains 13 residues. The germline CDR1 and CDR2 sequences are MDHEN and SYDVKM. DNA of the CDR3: TGTGCCACTAGGACAGGGGGAAACCAGCCCCAGCATTTT. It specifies CATRTGGNQPQHF.

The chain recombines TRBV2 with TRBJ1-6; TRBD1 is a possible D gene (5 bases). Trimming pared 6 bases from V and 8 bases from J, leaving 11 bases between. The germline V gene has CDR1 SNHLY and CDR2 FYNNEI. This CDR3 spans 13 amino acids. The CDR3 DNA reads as TGTGCCAGCAGCGCAACGACAGATTCACCCCTCCACTTT. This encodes CASSATTDSPLHF.

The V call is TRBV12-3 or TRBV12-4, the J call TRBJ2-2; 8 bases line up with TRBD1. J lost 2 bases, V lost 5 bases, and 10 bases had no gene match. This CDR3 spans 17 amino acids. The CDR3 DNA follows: TGTGCCAGCAGTCCCACCCGGACAGGGTCAAACACCGGGGAGCTGTTTTTT. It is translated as CASSPTRTGSNTGELFF.

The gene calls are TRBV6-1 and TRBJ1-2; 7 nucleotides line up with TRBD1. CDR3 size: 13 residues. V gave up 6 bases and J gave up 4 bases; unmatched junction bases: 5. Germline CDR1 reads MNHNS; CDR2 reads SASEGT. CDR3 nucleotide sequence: TGTGCCAGCAGCCCAGACAGGGTCTATGGCTACACCTTC. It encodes CASSPDRVYGYTF.

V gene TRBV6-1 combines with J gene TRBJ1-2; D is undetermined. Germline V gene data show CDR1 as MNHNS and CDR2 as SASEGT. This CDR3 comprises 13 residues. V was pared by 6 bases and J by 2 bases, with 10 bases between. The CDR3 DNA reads TGTGCCAGCAGAACCAGTAGAAACTATGGCTACACCTTC. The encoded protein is CASRTSRNYGYTF.

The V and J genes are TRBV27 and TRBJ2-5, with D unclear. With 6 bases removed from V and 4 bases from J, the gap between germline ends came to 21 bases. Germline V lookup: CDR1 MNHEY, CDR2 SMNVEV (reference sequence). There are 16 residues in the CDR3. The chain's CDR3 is CASSPERAGPTETQYF. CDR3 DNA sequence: TGTGCCAGCAGCCCCGAACGGGCAGGACCCACAGAGACCCAGTACTTC.

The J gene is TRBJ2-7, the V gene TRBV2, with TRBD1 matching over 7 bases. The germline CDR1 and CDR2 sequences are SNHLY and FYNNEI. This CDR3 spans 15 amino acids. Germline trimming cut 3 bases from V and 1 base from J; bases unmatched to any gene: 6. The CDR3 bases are TGTGCCAGCAGTGAGGACAGGCTACTTTCCTACGAGCAGTACTTC. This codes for CASSEDRLLSYEQYF.

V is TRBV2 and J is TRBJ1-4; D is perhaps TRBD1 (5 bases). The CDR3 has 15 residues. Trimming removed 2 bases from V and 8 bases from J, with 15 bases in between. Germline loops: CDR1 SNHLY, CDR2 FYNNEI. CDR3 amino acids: CASSEIGQRGEKLFF. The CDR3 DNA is TGTGCCAGCAGTGAAATCGGCCAGAGGGGCGAAAAACTGTTTTTT. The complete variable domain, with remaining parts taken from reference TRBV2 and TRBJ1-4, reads EPEVTQTPSHQVTQMGQEVILRCVPISNHLYFYWYRQILGQKVEFLVSFYNNEISEKSEIFDDQFSVERPDGSNFTLKIRSTKLEDSAMYFCASSEIGQRGEKLFFGSGTQLSVL.

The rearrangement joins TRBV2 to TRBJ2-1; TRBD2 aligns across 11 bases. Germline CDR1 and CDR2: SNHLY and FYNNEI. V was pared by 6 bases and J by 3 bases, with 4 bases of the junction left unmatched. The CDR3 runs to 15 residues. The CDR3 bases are TGTGCCAGCAGACAACTAGCGGGGGTCTACAATGAGCAGTTCTTC. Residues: CASRQLAGVYNEQFF.

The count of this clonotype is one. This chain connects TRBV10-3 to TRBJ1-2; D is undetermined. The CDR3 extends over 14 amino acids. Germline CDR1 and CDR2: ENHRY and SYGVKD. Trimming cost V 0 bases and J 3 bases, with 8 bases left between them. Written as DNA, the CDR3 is TGTGCCATCAGTGAGTCGGTGGCAGACTATGGCTACACCTTC. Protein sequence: CAISESVADYGYTF.

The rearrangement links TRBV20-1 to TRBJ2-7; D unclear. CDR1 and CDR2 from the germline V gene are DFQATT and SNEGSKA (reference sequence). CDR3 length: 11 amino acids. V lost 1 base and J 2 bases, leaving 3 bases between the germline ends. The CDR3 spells CSARATYEQYF. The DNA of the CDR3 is TGCAGTGCTAGAGCTACCTACGAGCAGTACTTC.

This chain's CDR3 is CATSDASGRGNEQYF. CDR3 nucleotides: TGTGCCACCAGTGATGCTAGCGGGAGAGGGAACGAGCAGTACTTC. The chain combines TRBV24-1 with TRBJ2-7, with 10 bases that match TRBD2. There are 15 residues in the CDR3. In germline, CDR1 is KGHDR, CDR2 SFDVKD. Trimming at V came to 3 bases and at J to 5 bases, leaving 6 bases not matched to a gene.

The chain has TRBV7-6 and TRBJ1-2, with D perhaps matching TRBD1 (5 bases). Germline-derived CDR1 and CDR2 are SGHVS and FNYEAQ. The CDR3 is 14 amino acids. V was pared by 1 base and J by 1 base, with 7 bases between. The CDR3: CASSLGGSNYGYTF. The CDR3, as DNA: TGTGCCAGCAGCTTAGGGGGGAGTAACTATGGCTACACCTTC.

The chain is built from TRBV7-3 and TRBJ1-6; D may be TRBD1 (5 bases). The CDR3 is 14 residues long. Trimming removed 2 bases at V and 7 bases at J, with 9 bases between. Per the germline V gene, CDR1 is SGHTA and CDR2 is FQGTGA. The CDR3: CASSLGGSNSPLHF. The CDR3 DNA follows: TGTGCCAGCAGCTTAGGGGGTTCGAATTCACCCCTCCACTTT.

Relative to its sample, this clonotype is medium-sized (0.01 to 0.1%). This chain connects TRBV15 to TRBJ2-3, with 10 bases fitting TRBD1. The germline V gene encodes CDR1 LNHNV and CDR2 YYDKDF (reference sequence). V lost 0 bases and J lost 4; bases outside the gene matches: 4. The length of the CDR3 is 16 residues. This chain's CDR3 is CATSRDRGTGADTQYF. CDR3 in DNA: TGTGCCACCAGCAGAGATCGGGGGACAGGGGCAGATACGCAGTATTTT.